Listed here are 21 T cell receptor beta chains from one sample, sequenced in a study of T cell clones after liver transplantation. The method was immunoSEQ multiplex PCR; TCRdb's version includes in-frame clones alone and lacks a portion of them. The top ten clones hold 0.55% to 0.75% of a sample with over 60,000 clones, about 80% of them seen once. Sample: CD4+ T cells from blood, taken before liver transplant. All receptors derive from a human donor who received a liver transplant.

The chain recombines TRBV11-2 with TRBJ2-3; 8 nucleotides line up with TRBD2. Trimming removed 5 bases from V and 0 bases from J; junction bases left unmatched: 7. The CDR3 length is 16 residues. Germline-derived CDR1 and CDR2 are SGHAT and FQNNGV. CDR3 nucleotides: TGTGCCAGCAGCCGGGGTTTAGCGGGGAGCACAGATACGCAGTATTTT. Protein: CASSRGLAGSTDTQYF.

The gene calls are TRBV29-1 and TRBJ2-7, with 8 bases lining up with TRBD1. CDR3 length: 13 amino acids. CDR1 is SQVTM, CDR2 ANQGSEA, per germline. V dropped 7 bases and J dropped 3; count of bases not matched to a gene: 8. The CDR3 coding sequence is TGCAGCGCCGCCAAACAGGGGGACTACGAGCAGTACTTC. Amino acids: CSAAKQGDYEQYF.

The rearrangement uses TRBV6-1 and TRBJ1-5; the D is unclear. The CDR3 is 15 residues long. The germline V and J ends were trimmed by 8 bases and 0 bases, with 14 bases remaining between them. Germline values: CDR1 MNHNS, CDR2 SASEGT. CDR3 sequence (DNA): TGTGCCAGCGGCCTGCTGTGGGATAGCAATCAGCCCCAGCATTTT. Its translation: CASGLLWDSNQPQHF.

The V and J genes are TRBV6-1 and TRBJ2-7; 7 positions agree with TRBD2. The J segment lost 5 bases and the V segment lost 0 bases, leaving 10 bases of the junction unmatched. The CDR3 extends over 16 amino acids. Germline V gene data show CDR1 as MNHNS and CDR2 as SASEGT. The CDR3 nucleotides are TGTGCCAGCAGTGAAGCAGGGTCGGGAGGCCGGAACGAGCAGTACTTC. Its protein is CASSEAGSGGRNEQYF.

The rearrangement joins TRBV10-3 to TRBJ1-5; 7 bases are shared with TRBD1. Germline V gene data show CDR1 as ENHRY and CDR2 as SYGVKD. The CDR3 is 14 amino acids. J gave up 6 bases and V 0 bases, and 2 bases lay outside the gene matches. The CDR3 here is CAISESGGRQPQHF. DNA of the CDR3: TGTGCCATCAGTGAGTCAGGGGGCCGTCAGCCCCAGCATTTT.

This clone was detected once. CDR3 DNA: TGTGCCAGCAGTTCTTCCGGGACTCCGCTTGGTTATGGCTACACCTTC. It specifies CASSSSGTPLGYGYTF. The V and J genes are TRBV28 and TRBJ1-2; maybe TRBD1 (5 bases). The CDR3 is made up of 16 amino acids. CDR1 is MDHEN and CDR2 is SYDVKM in the germline V gene. V was clipped by 4 bases and J by 5 bases, with 20 bases between them.

The CDR3 DNA follows: TGCAGCGTTCAGGGAGGGTATGGCTACACCTTC. Its protein is CSVQGGYGYTF. The chain links TRBV29-1 to TRBJ1-2, with a tentative D call TRBD1 (5 bases). The CDR3 has 11 residues. Germline CDR1 reads SQVTM; CDR2 reads ANQGSEA. V shed 5 bases and J shed 5 bases, with 9 bases lying between them.

This chain joins TRBV5-1 and TRBJ1-4; TRBD1 matches 7 bases. Germline V CDR1 and CDR2: SGHRS, YFSETQ. The CDR3 loop spans 14 amino acids. V was pared by 8 bases and J by 0 bases, with 4 bases of the junction left unmatched. DNA for the CDR3: TGCGCCAGTCGACAGGGCGCAACTAATGAAAAACTGTTTTTT. Translation: CASRQGATNEKLFF.

This rearrangement joins TRBV7-2 to TRBJ2-1, with 9 bases that match TRBD2. This CDR3 is built from 18 residues. Looked up from germline, CDR1 is SGHTA and CDR2 is FQGNSA. J gave up 0 bases and V 5 bases, and 11 bases lay outside the gene matches. In nucleotides, the CDR3 is TGTGCCAGCAGCATAGTCCTAGCGGGGACTTCCTCCTACAATGAGCAGTTCTTC. As protein: CASSIVLAGTSSYNEQFF.

DNA for the CDR3: TGCAGCGTTGATGGGCAGAACACCGGGGAGCTGTTTTTT. It specifies CSVDGQNTGELFF. The chain couples TRBV29-1 to TRBJ2-2; D unresolved. V lost 3 bases and J lost 1, with 6 bases in between. The CDR3 runs 13 residues. CDR1 SQVTM and CDR2 ANQGSEA come from the germline V gene.

This clone appeared a single time. This rearrangement joins TRBV5-6 to TRBJ2-2; TRBD1 matches at 8 bases. Unmatched junction bases numbered 6, after V lost 1 base and J lost 4 bases. The CDR3 is made up of 16 amino acids. Germline CDR1 and CDR2: SGHDT and YYEEEE. CDR3 nucleotides: TGTGCCAGCAGCTTGAGTGACAGGGGTACCACCGGGGAGCTGTTTTTT. Translation gives CASSLSDRGTTGELFF.

This clone was seen more than once but under ten times. The V call is TRBV28, the J call TRBJ1-2; D possibly corresponds to TRBD1 (6 bases). CDR1 and CDR2 (germline): MDHEN, SYDVKM. The V end lost 3 bases, the J end lost 4 bases, and 9 bases lay between the germline ends. The CDR3 extends over 13 amino acids. CDR3: CASSFRGFYGYTF. DNA for the CDR3: TGTGCCAGCAGTTTCAGGGGATTCTATGGCTACACCTTC.

The chain uses TRBV6-1 and TRBJ1-4, with D perhaps TRBD1 (5 bases). This CDR3 contains 16 residues. Trimming shortened V by 4 bases and J by 4 bases, and 16 bases separated the two germline ends. The germline CDR1 and CDR2 sequences are MNHNS and SASEGT. The CDR3 DNA sequence: TGTGCCAGCAGTGGTCAAGGGGCCCTGGGTAATGAAAAACTGTTTTTT. This encodes CASSGQGALGNEKLFF.

This clone occurred a few times. The chain uses TRBV9 and TRBJ2-1; a weak D match, TRBD2 (5 bases). CDR3 length: 13 amino acids. V was clipped by 4 bases and J by 10 bases, with 15 bases between them. The germline V gene encodes CDR1 SGDLS and CDR2 YYNGEE. CDR3 sequence reads: CASSTDYPREQFF. CDR3 in DNA: TGTGCCAGCAGCACCGACTACCCGCGGGAGCAGTTCTTC.

The rearrangement joins TRBV5-6 to TRBJ1-2; D not resolved. V dropped 0 bases and J dropped 8 bases, with 11 bases sitting between them. The germline CDR1 and CDR2 sequences are SGHDT and YYEEEE. The length of the CDR3 is 13 residues. CDR3 coding DNA: TGTGCCAGCAGCTTGGCGGGTCCGGTGGGCTACACCTTC. Translated, it gives CASSLAGPVGYTF. The complete variable domain, with remaining parts taken from reference TRBV5-6 and TRBJ1-2, reads DAGVTQSPTHLIKTRGQQVTLRCSPKSGHDTVSWYQQALGQGPQFIFQYYEEEERQRGNFPDRFSGHQFPNYSSELNVNALLLGDSALYLCASSLAGPVGYTFGSGTRLTVV.

The chain is built from TRBV11-2 and TRBJ1-1; TRBD1 aligns across 7 bases. This CDR3 has 14 amino acids. The germline gives CDR1 SGHAT, CDR2 FQNNGV. After removal of 5 bases from V and 1 base from J, the junction contained 4 bases not matched to a gene. CDR3 nucleotide sequence: TGTGCCAGCAGCCTCCGGACAGGGAACACTGAAGCTTTCTTT. Protein product: CASSLRTGNTEAFF.

As for this clone: No DNA is shown, since the ends of the CDR3 on it are uncertain; the CDR3 is the one TCRdb lists. The chain is built from TRBV29-1 and TRBJ1-2; the table calls TRBD1, which could not be checked here. From germline, CDR1 is SQVTM and CDR2 ANQGSEA. The CDR3 is made up of 13 amino acids, end residues included. CDR3 sequence: CSVVWGQGSPSTF.

This clone was observed a single time. The CDR3 DNA reads TGTGCCAGCAGCCGACCTAAACTAGCGGGAGGGTCGGGAGATACGCAGTATTTT. It codes for CASSRPKLAGGSGDTQYF. The chain joins TRBV7-3 to TRBJ2-3; TRBD2 matches 13 bases. V was clipped by 5 bases and J by 5 bases; unmatched bases: 13. The CDR3 sequence is 18 residues long. Germline loops: CDR1 SGHTA, CDR2 FQGTGA.

This rearrangement joins TRBV18 to TRBJ1-4, with a possible D match to TRBD1 (6 bases). Germline assignment: CDR1 KGHSH and CDR2 LQKENI. This CDR3 region has 15 residues. V was cut by 5 bases and J by 7 bases, with 17 bases left in between. CDR3 sequence reads: CASSSNRAEGEKLFF. In DNA, the CDR3 is TGTGCCAGCTCATCGAACAGGGCTGAGGGTGAAAAACTGTTTTTT. Full variable domain (missing parts from reference TRBV18 and TRBJ1-4): NAGVMQNPRHLVRRRGQEARLRCSPMKGHSHVYWYRQLPEEGLKFMVYLQKENIIDESGMPKERFSAEFPKEGPSILRIQQVVRGDSAAYFCASSSNRAEGEKLFFGSGTQLSVL.

As for this clone: The identical CDR3 is also encoded by other nucleotide sequences in the sample. This chain connects TRBV5-1 to TRBJ1-2; TRBD1 matches at 7 bases. This CDR3 contains 14 residues. Trimming at V came to 0 bases and at J to 7 bases, leaving 6 bases not matched to a gene. CDR1 SGHRS and CDR2 YFSETQ come from the germline V gene. The CDR3 nucleotides are TGCGCCAGCAGCTTGGAGGGGGCCCTGGGTGGCTACACCTTC. Translation: CASSLEGALGGYTF.

This clone has more than one count but fewer than ten. The chain couples TRBV29-1 to TRBJ1-2; 8 bases align to TRBD1. Germline-derived CDR1 and CDR2 are SQVTM and ANQGSEA. J gave up 8 bases and V 3 bases, and 5 bases lay outside the gene matches. This CDR3 has 12 residues. The chain's CDR3 is CSVESGGRGYTF. The CDR3, as DNA: TGCAGCGTTGAGTCAGGGGGCCGCGGCTACACCTTC. Full variable domain (missing parts from reference TRBV29-1 and TRBJ1-2): SAVISQKPSRDICQRGTSLTIQCQVDSQVTMMFWYRQQPGQSLTLIATANQGSEATYESGFVIDKFPISRPNLTFSTLTVSNMSPEDSSIYLCSVESGGRGYTFGSGTRLTVV.